This paragraph covers one T cell receptor beta chain sequence. What it binds is unknown. The source of the sample is a study of shared clonotypes between healthy human individuals. Study conclusions and caveats: Generation of non-shared clonotypes was less probable than generation of clonotypes shared by all four donors.

TCRdb's copy holds only in-frame clones and misses some; the assay was immunoSEQ multiplex PCR. The table shows around 610,000 clones, with around 96% occurring only once. The ends were cut back, 6 bases at V and 5 bases at J, with 19 bases in the middle. Germline V gene sequence: CDR1 MNHEY, CDR2 SMNVEV (reference sequence). This CDR3 region has 15 residues. CD8 cells regarded as naive lacked CD45RO, were positively chosen for CCR7, and omitted terminally differentiated effector memory CD45RA+ cells. Sequencing was carried out using naive CD8+ T cells sorted from blood. This receptor was identified in a woman in her thirties in good health. The chain has TRBV27 and TRBJ2-5; D uncertain. The CDR3 loop is CASSPTPRVPETQYF. For the CDR3, the DNA is TGTGCCAGCAGCCCCACACCCAGAGTCCCGGAGACCCAGTACTTC.